These 20 T cell receptor beta chains originate from one sample sequenced in a study of identical twins. TCRdb independently ran MiXCR on the 5' RACE reads; one entry per CDR3 protein. The data show some 570,000 distinct CDR3 sequences, with 20% to 25% seen just once and approximately 0.48% held by the top ten. The sample was also linked to a second study, of yellow fever vaccine responses in identical twins.

Sequenced input: CD4+ T cells sorted from blood. The receptors were gathered from a woman between 18 and 29 years old in good health.

The chain has TRBV21-1 and TRBJ2-2; the D call of TRBD1 is as the table states it, not checked on the DNA. TRBV21-1 is termed a pseudogene. The CDR3 has 16 amino acids. DNA of the CDR3: TGTGCCAGCAGCACACGGGACAGGGGGCATATCGGGGAGCTGTTTTTT. This encodes CASSTRDRGHIGELFF.

This clonotype was observed at least ten times. The chain is built from TRBV24-1 and TRBJ2-1; 12 bases are a match to TRBD2. V trimming: 1 base; J trimming: 6 bases; junction bases outside the gene matches: 6. Germline V gene data show CDR1 as KGHDR and CDR2 as SFDVKD. The CDR3 covers 17 residues. The CDR3 DNA reads TGTGCCACCAGTGATTTACCGACTAGCGGGAGACCCAATGAGCAGTTCTTC. It specifies CATSDLPTSGRPNEQFF.

The chain employs TRBV27 and TRBJ1-5, with 9 nucleotides matching TRBD1. Germline CDR1 MNHEY, CDR2 SMNVEV (reference sequence). CDR3 length: 16 amino acids. V shed 6 bases, J shed 3 bases, and the junction held 9 bases outside the gene matches. The chain's CDR3 is CASSYTGTGNNQPQHF. As DNA, the CDR3 is TGTGCCAGCAGCTATACCGGGACAGGGAACAATCAGCCCCAGCATTTT.

The chain uses TRBV20-1 and TRBJ1-5, with D unclear. The ends were cut back, 3 bases at V and 0 bases at J, with 9 bases in the middle. The germline gives CDR1 DFQATT, CDR2 SNEGSKA (reference sequence). This CDR3 region has 14 residues. CDR3 sequence reads: CSASYGVSNQPQHF. CDR3 sequence (DNA): TGCAGTGCTAGCTACGGGGTTAGCAATCAGCCCCAGCATTTT.

This clonotype was seen many times. The chain joins TRBV5-1 to TRBJ2-5; 8 bases are shared with TRBD1. The J segment lost 2 bases and the V segment lost 7 bases, leaving 7 bases of the junction unmatched. From germline, CDR1 is SGHRS and CDR2 YFSETQ. The CDR3 is 14 residues long. The chain's CDR3 is CASSEGTGQETQYF. The CDR3 DNA is TGCGCCAGCTCCGAGGGGACAGGACAAGAGACCCAGTACTTC. The variable domain in full, completed from reference TRBV5-1 and TRBJ2-5, reads KAGVTQTPRYLIKTRGQQVTLSCSPISGHRSVSWYQQTPGQGLQFLFEYFSETQRNKGNFPGRFSGRQFSNSRSEMNVSTLELGDSALYLCASSEGTGQETQYFGPGTRLLVL.

This clonotype was detected ten times or more. This chain connects TRBV5-1 to TRBJ2-1, with 8 bases that match TRBD2. CDR1 is SGHRS and CDR2 is YFSETQ in the germline V gene. The CDR3 covers 15 residues. Trimming took 0 bases from V and 4 from J; bases not matched to a gene: 3. CDR3 nucleotides: TGCGCCAGCAGCTTGGGGTCTAGCGGGTACAATGAGCAGTTCTTC. It is translated as CASSLGSSGYNEQFF.

CDR3 nucleotide sequence: TGTGCCAGCAACCCGGGACTCCTCTACAATGAGCAGTTCTTC. The encoded protein is CASNPGLLYNEQFF. This chain connects TRBV28 to TRBJ2-1; a weak D match, TRBD2 (6 bases). From germline, CDR1 is MDHEN and CDR2 SYDVKM. The CDR3 runs to 14 residues. The germline V and J ends were trimmed by 7 bases and 3 bases, with 13 bases remaining between them.

This clonotype was seen many times. The chain links TRBV29-1 to TRBJ2-1; 10 nucleotides line up with TRBD1. CDR1 is SQVTM and CDR2 is ANQGSEA in the germline V gene. V was pared by 5 bases and J by 3 bases, with 13 bases of the junction left unmatched. The CDR3 runs 17 residues. CDR3 residues: CSVIGTGDLFGYNEQFF. The CDR3 nucleotides read TGCAGCGTTATAGGGACAGGGGATCTCTTCGGCTACAATGAGCAGTTCTTC.

This clonotype turned up a few times. This chain uses TRBV5-1 with TRBJ2-1, with 7 nucleotides matching TRBD2. Germline CDR1 SGHRS, CDR2 YFSETQ. Trimming cost V 5 bases and J 0 bases; bases outside gene matches: 8. The CDR3 has 16 residues. The CDR3 sequence is CASRSGEGFSYNEQFF. CDR3 DNA sequence: TGCGCCAGCAGAAGCGGGGAGGGCTTCTCCTACAATGAGCAGTTCTTC.

This chain joins TRBV25-1 and TRBJ2-5; TRBD2 aligns across 12 bases. After removal of 0 bases from V and 5 bases from J, the junction contained 7 bases not matched to a gene. The CDR3 runs to 17 residues. Germline assignment: CDR1 MGHDK and CDR2 SYGVNS. In DNA, the CDR3 is TGTGCCAGCAGTGAATACCCCGGACTAGCGGGACGTGAGACCCAGTACTTC. Protein sequence: CASSEYPGLAGRETQYF.

This sequence joins TRBV12-3 or TRBV12-4 and TRBJ1-1; D ambiguous. V was shortened by 8 bases and J by 3 bases, with 7 bases between the two germline ends. This CDR3 spans 11 amino acids. The CDR3 reads CASCSDTEAFF. The DNA for the CDR3 is TGTGCCAGCTGCAGTGACACTGAAGCTTTCTTT.

This clonotype was observed a few times. The V call is TRBV20-1, the J call TRBJ1-3, with 7 bases matching TRBD1. Trimming cost V 2 bases and J 0 bases; bases outside gene matches: 1. The germline V gene encodes CDR1 DFQATT and CDR2 SNEGSKA (reference sequence). The CDR3 totals 14 residues. The CDR3 DNA reads TGCAGTGCTAGATACAGGGGCTCTGGAAACACCATATATTTT. This codes for CSARYRGSGNTIYF.

The chain couples TRBV15 to TRBJ1-2; D gene uncertain. Germline CDR1 reads LNHNV; CDR2 reads YYDKDF (reference sequence). V was pared by 2 bases and J by 6 bases, with 16 bases between. The CDR3 is 15 residues long. CDR3 DNA: TGTGCCACCAGCAGACCTCAGAGTGAAGTACATGGCTACACCTTC. Its protein is CATSRPQSEVHGYTF.

The rearrangement joins TRBV24-1 to TRBJ2-7; tentatively, D is TRBD1 (7 bases). This CDR3 is 12 amino acids long. CDR1 is KGHDR and CDR2 is SFDVKD in the germline V gene. The V end lost 5 bases, the J end lost 7 bases, and 11 bases lay between the germline ends. The CDR3 sequence: CATSGRGEEQYF. DNA of the CDR3: TGTGCCACCAGTGGCAGGGGGGAAGAGCAGTACTTC.

The J gene is TRBJ2-7, the V gene TRBV5-1, with D perhaps matching TRBD1 (5 bases). This CDR3 has 15 residues. Trimming cost V 3 bases and J 5 bases, with 18 bases left between them. Germline V CDR1 and CDR2: SGHRS, YFSETQ. The CDR3 region is CASSSPGRAVNEQYF. The CDR3 DNA reads TGCGCCAGCAGCTCCCCGGGCAGGGCGGTGAACGAGCAGTACTTC. Drawing the rest from reference TRBV5-1 and TRBJ2-7, the complete variable domain is KAGVTQTPRYLIKTRGQQVTLSCSPISGHRSVSWYQQTPGQGLQFLFEYFSETQRNKGNFPGRFSGRQFSNSRSEMNVSTLELGDSALYLCASSSPGRAVNEQYFGPGTRLTVT.

This clonotype occurred a few times. The chain combines TRBV6-5 with TRBJ2-3; TRBD1 aligns across 7 bases. The V gene's germline CDR1 is MNHEY and CDR2 SVGAGI. This CDR3 region has 16 residues. V trimming: 1 base; J trimming: 2 bases; junction bases outside the gene matches: 6. CDR3 DNA: TGTGCCAGCAGTTACTTGGACAGGAGATTCACAGATACGCAGTATTTT. Translating it yields CASSYLDRRFTDTQYF.

The rearrangement links TRBV19 to TRBJ1-4; TRBD1 might be the D (5 bases). The V and J ends lost 4 bases and 7 bases respectively, with 16 bases between them. Germline CDR1 and CDR2: LNHDA and SQIVND (reference sequence). There are 15 residues in the CDR3. The CDR3 nucleotides are TGTGCCAGTAGTACTTCCCGGACACGTACTGAAAAACTGTTTTTT. It yields the protein CASSTSRTRTEKLFF. The full variable domain, its missing parts supplied by reference TRBV19 and TRBJ1-4, is DGGITQSPKYLFRKEGQNVTLSCEQNLNHDAMYWYRQDPGQGLRLIYYSQIVNDFQKGDIAEGYSVSREKKESFPLTVTSAQKNPTAFYLCASSTSRTRTEKLFFGSGTQLSVL.

The chain couples TRBV29-1 to TRBJ2-5; TRBD2 matches at 9 bases. This CDR3 comprises 11 residues. Germline loops: CDR1 SQVTM, CDR2 ANQGSEA. The CDR3 region has the DNA TGCAGTTTAGCGGGGGTGGAGACCCAGTACTTC. Translated, it gives CSLAGVETQYF. Drawing the rest from reference TRBV29-1 and TRBJ2-5, the complete variable domain is SAVISQKPSRDICQRGTSLTIQCQVDSQVTMMFWYRQQPGQSLTLIATANQGSEATYESGFVIDKFPISRPNLTFSTLTVSNMSPEDSSIYLCSLAGVETQYFGPGTRLLVL.

This clonotype appeared a few times. The chain is built from TRBV4-1 and TRBJ2-3, with D uncertain. The V end was cut by 2 bases, the J end by 6 bases, with 6 bases between. The CDR3 consists of 12 residues. Looked up from germline, CDR1 is MGHRA and CDR2 is YSYEKL. The CDR3 bases are TGCGCCAGCAGCCAAATGTTCGATACGCAGTATTTT. It codes for CASSQMFDTQYF.

In its sample, this clonotype was seen a few times. V gene TRBV28 combines with J gene TRBJ2-4; TRBD1 matches at 7 bases. The CDR3 sequence is 13 residues long. Germline CDR1 is MDHEN and CDR2 is SYDVKM. V lost 3 bases, J lost 7 bases, and 3 bases stayed unmatched. The CDR3 is CASSLTGWNIQYF. Written as DNA, the CDR3 is TGTGCCAGCAGTTTGACAGGGTGGAACATTCAGTACTTC.